This record covers a single T cell receptor (beta chain). What it recognizes is unknown. This sample is part of a study of human T cells and chemical hapten exposure. In the study overall: Sensitization involved placing 2% DPC onto an approximately 2 cm by approximately 2 cm region of upper inner arm skin.

Single cDNA molecules in the library carried unique molecular identifiers attached during preparation. TCRdb independently ran MiXCR on the RACE reads; one entry per CDR3 protein. The table includes roughly 100,000 distinct CDR3 sequences, less than 40% detected once. Germline V CDR1 and CDR2: MDHEN, SYDVKM. The CDR3 runs 12 residues. Trimming shortened V by 6 bases and J by 14 bases, and 16 bases separated the two germline ends. The study's findings and limits: DPC sensitization left the count of TCRs above 1 in 1000 unchanged.

Time point noted: patch test 3, about 24 weeks after DPC sensitization. Treatment meaning: therapeutic diphenylcyclopropenone sensitization with weekly scalp DPC. This sequence was found in a man aged 35 to 55 with alopecia areata. Some clones in this sample may be carry-over from other donors' samples. The chain links TRBV28 to TRBJ1-4; the D is unclear. This material consisted of whole blood, taken in connection with sensitization to the hapten diphenylcyclopropenone (DPC). CDR3 residues: CASSGIIAELFF. CDR3 sequence (DNA): TGTGCCAGCAGCGGTATTATCGCAGAGCTGTTTTTT.